This T cell receptor (beta chain) was recorded in a study of cytomegalovirus exposure and HLA in healthy donors. In the study overall: In a previous analysis, 95 million to 130 million unique TCR beta sequences were found from 150 million to 200 million T cells.

The CDR3 has 14 amino acids. J lost 6 bases, V lost 10 bases, and 15 bases had no gene match. CDR1 is MNHNY, CDR2 SVGAGI, per germline (reference sequence). A multiplex PCR was run with 60 Vbeta primers and 13 Jbeta primers. The authors' processing: About 11 million of tens of millions of unique TCR beta chains were shared, per a later count. The method was immunoSEQ multiplex PCR; TCRdb's version includes in-frame clones alone and lacks a portion of them. The DNA gave D and trimming, while V, J and clone size come from that table. The sample includes more than 80,000 clones, about 75% of them seen just once. Study-level results: A link between a missense DCLRE1C variant and TCR beta V- and J-gene trimming emerged from a later analysis.

A word on this clone: Antigen unknown.

The source of this sequence is a male donor in good health and CMV-seropositive. The specimen was PBMCs. The chain carries TRBV6-6 and TRBJ2-7; TRBD1 matches 7 bases. The CDR3 nucleotides read TGTGCCACCAAAAACAGGGGCCCCACCCCCGAGCAGTACTTC. It is translated as CATKNRGPTPEQYF.